This T cell receptor beta chain stems from a study of blood T cell repertoires in COVID-19. Here immunoSEQ multiplex PCR was the method, and the copy in TCRdb shows in-frame clones only, minus some. The table includes roughly 180,000 clones, 81% detected once. The CDR3 spans 15 residues. Germline assignment: CDR1 SNHLY and CDR2 FYNNEI. V shed 6 bases and J shed 7 bases, with 18 bases lying between them. The receptor was derived from a woman between 40 and 50 years old with COVID-19, enrolled during active disease. The sequencing sample was made of peripheral blood. This chain connects TRBV2 to TRBJ2-2; D call uncertain. CDR3 region: CASSSTTPPGGELFF. The CDR3 DNA is TGTGCCAGCAGCTCCACCACCCCGCCGGGCGGGGAGCTGTTTTTT.